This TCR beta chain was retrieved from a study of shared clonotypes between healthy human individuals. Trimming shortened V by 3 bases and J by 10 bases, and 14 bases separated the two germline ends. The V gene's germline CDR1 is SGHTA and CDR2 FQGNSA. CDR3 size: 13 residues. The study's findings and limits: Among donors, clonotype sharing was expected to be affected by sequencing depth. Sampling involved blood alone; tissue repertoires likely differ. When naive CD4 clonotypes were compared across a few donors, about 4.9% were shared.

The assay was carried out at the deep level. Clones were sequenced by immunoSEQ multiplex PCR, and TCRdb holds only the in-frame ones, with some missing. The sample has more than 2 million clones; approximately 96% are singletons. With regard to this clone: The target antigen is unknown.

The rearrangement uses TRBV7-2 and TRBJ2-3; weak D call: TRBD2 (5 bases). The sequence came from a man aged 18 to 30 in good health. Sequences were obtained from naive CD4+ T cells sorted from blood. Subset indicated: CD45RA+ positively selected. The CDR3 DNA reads TGTGCCAGCAGCTTGTACAGTTTGGGAGCGCAGTATTTT. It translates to CASSLYSLGAQYF.